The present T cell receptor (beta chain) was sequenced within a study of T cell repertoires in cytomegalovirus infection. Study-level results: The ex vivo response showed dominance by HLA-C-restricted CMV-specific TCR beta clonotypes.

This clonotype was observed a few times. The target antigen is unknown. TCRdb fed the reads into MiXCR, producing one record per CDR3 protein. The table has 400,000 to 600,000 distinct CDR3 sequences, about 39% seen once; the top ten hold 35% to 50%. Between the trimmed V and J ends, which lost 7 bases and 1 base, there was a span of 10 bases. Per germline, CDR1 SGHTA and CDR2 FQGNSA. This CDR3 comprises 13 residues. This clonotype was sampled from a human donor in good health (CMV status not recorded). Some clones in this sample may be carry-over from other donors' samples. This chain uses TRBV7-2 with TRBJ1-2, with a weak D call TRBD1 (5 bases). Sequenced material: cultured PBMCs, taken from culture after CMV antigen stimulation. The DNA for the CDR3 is TGTGCCAGCACCCTAGGGGTTAACTATGGCTACACCTTC. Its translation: CASTLGVNYGYTF.